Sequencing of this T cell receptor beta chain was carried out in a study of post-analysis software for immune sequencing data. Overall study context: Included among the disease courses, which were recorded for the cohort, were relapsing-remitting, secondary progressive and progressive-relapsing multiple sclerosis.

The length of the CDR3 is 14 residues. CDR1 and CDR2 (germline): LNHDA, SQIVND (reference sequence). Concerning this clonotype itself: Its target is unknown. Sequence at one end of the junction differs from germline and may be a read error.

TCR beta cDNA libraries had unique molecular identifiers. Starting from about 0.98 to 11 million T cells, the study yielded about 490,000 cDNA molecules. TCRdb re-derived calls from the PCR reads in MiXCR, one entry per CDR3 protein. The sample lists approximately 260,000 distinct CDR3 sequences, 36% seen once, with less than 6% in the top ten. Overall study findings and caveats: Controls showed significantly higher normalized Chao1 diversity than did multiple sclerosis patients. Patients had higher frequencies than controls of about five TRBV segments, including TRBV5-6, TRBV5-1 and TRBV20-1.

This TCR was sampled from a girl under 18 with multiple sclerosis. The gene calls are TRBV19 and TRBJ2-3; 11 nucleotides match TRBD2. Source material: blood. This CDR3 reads CASSVTSGTDAQYF. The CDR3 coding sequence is TGTGCCAGTAGTGTGACTAGCGGGACAGATGCGCAGTATTTT.